This is a list of T cell receptor beta chains from one sample in a study of lymphopenia after photon versus proton radiotherapy. Assay used: immunoSEQ multiplex PCR; TCRdb lists only in-frame clones, some missing. The table lists some 3,300 clones, approximately 76% of them singletons, with approximately 50% in the top ten. Sequenced material: peripheral blood, taken from a patient treated with proton-based radiotherapy. The receptors shown here come from a man older than 75 with esophageal cancer. CDR3s include the opening cysteine and the closing phenylalanine or tryptophan. Fields, in order: J gene, V gene, clone size, D gene, CDR3 protein, CDR3 DNA. A D gene is named only where the DNA matches it firmly. The listing skips clone size in some rows; elsewhere it reads once, few, many or a size class.

TRBJ2-7,TRBV5-8,-,TRBD1,CASSQVLGTGSGEQYF,TGTGCCAGCAGCCAAGTGCTAGGGACAGGGTCGGGTGAGCAGTACTTC
TRBJ1-5,TRBV4-1,-,-,CASSQDSRRGSNQPQHF,TGCGCCAGCAGCCAAGACTCCCGGAGGGGTAGCAATCAGCCCCAGCATTTT
TRBJ2-7,TRBV6-5,-,-,CASSYERGREQYF,TGTGCCAGCAGTTACGAACGGGGTCGTGAGCAGTACTTC
TRBJ1-1,TRBV11-3,-,-,CASSKTRGNTEAFF,TGTGCCAGCAGCAAGACCCGAGGGAACACTGAAGCTTTCTTT
TRBJ2-7,TRBV7-9,-,TRBD1,CASSRGQAAYEQYF,TGTGCCAGCAGCCGGGGACAGGCGGCCTACGAGCAGTACTTC
TRBJ2-3,TRBV7-3,-,TRBD2,CASSLRPAGSTDTQYF,TGTGCCAGCAGCTTACGGCCAGCGGGGTCCACAGATACGCAGTATTTT
TRBJ2-7,TRBV28,-,TRBD1,CASSVPQGQGEQYF,TGTGCCAGCAGTGTACCTCAGGGACAGGGCGAGCAGTACTTC
TRBJ2-7,TRBV7-2,-,-,CASSVALGITYEQYF,TGTGCCAGCAGCGTAGCTCTCGGGATTACCTACGAGCAGTACTTC
TRBJ1-3,TRBV7-3,large,-,CASSLTGGNSGNTIYF,TGTGCCAGCAGCTTAACGGGAGGAAACTCTGGAAACACCATATATTTT
TRBJ2-1,TRBV21-1,-,-,CASSGTSGGRGEQFF,TGTGCCAGCAGCGGAACTAGCGGGGGGCGGGGTGAGCAGTTCTTC
TRBJ2-1,TRBV9,-,-,CASSVSDSYNEQFF,TGTGCCAGCAGCGTTAGCGACTCCTACAATGAGCAGTTCTTC
TRBJ2-3,TRBV5-4,-,-,CASSLGTQRVARDTQYF,TGTGCCAGCAGCTTGGGGACCCAAAGGGTGGCTCGAGATACGCAGTATTTT
TRBJ2-7,TRBV11-2,-,TRBD1,CASREDRVLYEQYF,TGTGCCAGCAGGGAAGACAGGGTCCTCTACGAGCAGTACTTC
TRBJ1-1,TRBV7-3,-,-,CASSFFGPTEAFF,TGTGCCAGCAGCTTTTTTGGGCCCACTGAAGCTTTCTTT
TRBJ1-4,TRBV4-3,few,-,CASSQQGVEKLFF,TGCGCCAGCAGCCAGCAGGGTGTAGAAAAACTGTTTTTT
TRBJ2-6,TRBV7-4,-,-,CASSNIRSSQSRANVLTF,TGTGCCAGCAGCAATATCCGTAGCTCACAAAGTCGGGCCAACGTCCTGACTTTC
TRBJ2-5,TRBV5-4,once,TRBD2,CASSYRASGQETQYF,TGTGCCAGCAGTTACAGGGCTAGCGGGCAAGAGACCCAGTACTTC
TRBJ2-1,TRBV29-1,large,TRBD1,CSVEVWDSSYNEQFF,TGCAGCGTTGAAGTTTGGGACAGCTCCTACAATGAGCAGTTCTTC
TRBJ2-7,TRBV5-8,-,-,CASSFLGEQYF,TGTGCCAGCAGCTTCCTGGGCGAGCAGTACTTC
TRBJ2-1,TRBV19,few,-,CASSPSSGGAWNEQFF,TGTGCCAGTAGTCCCTCTAGTGGGGGGGCCTGGAATGAGCAGTTCTTC
TRBJ1-1,TRBV29-1,few,-,CSVVEPTEAFF,TGCAGCGTTGTAGAGCCGACCGAAGCTTTCTTT
TRBJ2-6,TRBV28,-,-,CASTPPTGANVLTF,TGTGCCAGCACGCCTCCTACCGGGGCCAACGTCCTGACTTTC
TRBJ2-5,TRBV13,-,-,CASSPLSNKETQYF,TGTGCCAGCAGCCCGCTGAGTAACAAGGAGACCCAGTACTTC
TRBJ2-2,TRBV7-9,-,-,CASSLEGGGANTGELFF,TGTGCCAGCAGCTTAGAAGGAGGGGGCGCCAACACCGGGGAGCTGTTTTTT
TRBJ2-7,TRBV4-1,-,TRBD2,CASSQDERGGYEQYF,TGCGCCAGCAGCCAAGATGAGCGGGGGGGCTACGAGCAGTACTTC
TRBJ1-5,TRBV29-1,once,-,CSVVLAVGNQPQHF,TGCAGCGTTGTCCTGGCAGTCGGTAATCAGCCCCAGCATTTT
TRBJ2-2,TRBV19,-,TRBD1,CASSTGTGVTGELFF,TGTGCCAGTAGTACCGGGACAGGGGTCACCGGGGAGCTGTTTTTT
TRBJ1-2,TRBV30,-,TRBD1,CAWTPPGTVLDYGYTF,TGTGCCTGGACTCCCCCGGGGACAGTTCTAGACTATGGCTACACCTTC
TRBJ1-1,TRBV5-1,-,-,CASSFTGMNTEAFF,TGCGCCAGCAGCTTTACAGGAATGAACACTGAAGCTTTCTTT
TRBJ1-1,TRBV6-5,few,-,CASYGGGAYPLEAFF,TGTGCCAGCTATGGTGGGGGGGCGTATCCTCTTGAAGCTTTCTTT
TRBJ2-7,TRBV6-5,-,-,CASSPLIKAHEQYF,TGTGCCAGCAGTCCGCTCATCAAGGCCCACGAGCAGTACTTC
TRBJ2-1,TRBV29-1,-,TRBD2,CSARLSGLAGVEQFF,TGCAGCGCCCGCCTGTCGGGACTAGCGGGGGTTGAGCAGTTCTTC
TRBJ2-7,TRBV7-6,few,-,CASSGPNRGQYF,TGTGCCAGCAGCGGTCCTAATCGGGGGCAGTACTTC
TRBJ2-7,TRBV30,-,TRBD2,CAWTRLAGAPPYEQYF,TGTGCCTGGACCCGACTAGCGGGGGCCCCACCCTACGAGCAGTACTTC
TRBJ1-2,TRBV21-1,-,-,CASRTAGGNYGYTF,TGTGCCAGCAGGACCGCGGGGGGGAACTATGGCTACACCTTC
TRBJ2-3,TRBV4-2,-,-,CASSQEGARRADTQYF,TGTGCCAGCAGCCAAGAGGGCGCCCGGCGGGCAGATACGCAGTATTTT
TRBJ2-1,TRBV7-9,-,TRBD2,CASSLRLTSGHNEQFF,TGTGCCAGCAGCTTAAGGCTAACTAGCGGCCACAATGAGCAGTTCTTC
TRBJ2-7,TRBV11-3,-,-,CASSLGFSEQYF,TGTGCCAGCAGCTTAGGCTTTTCCGAGCAGTACTTC
TRBJ2-1,TRBV6-5,once,TRBD2,CASRPVGGEQFF,TGTGCCAGCAGGCCGGTGGGGGGGGAGCAGTTCTTC
TRBJ1-1,TRBV27,-,-,CASSFFGGQDTEAFF,TGTGCCAGCAGTTTCTTCGGGGGCCAGGACACTGAAGCTTTCTTT